Each of the 5 T cell receptor beta chains below was sequenced from the same sample in a study of radiation and T cells in renal cell carcinoma. The table came from immunoSEQ multiplex PCR; TCRdb's copy has only in-frame clones and leaves some out. The sample lists about 90,000 clones; 85% were seen once. Time point specified: blood 4 weeks post-SBRT, at nephrectomy. The treatment was: 15 Gy SBRT to primary tumor, nephrectomy 4 weeks later. The material was blood, obtained from a patient whose treatment included radiotherapy and nephrectomy. The receptors shown here come from a man aged 45-65 years with renal cell carcinoma.

CDR3 sequence reads: CASSQDRGPSYEQYF. In DNA form, the CDR3 reads TGTGCCAGCAGCCAAGACAGGGGGCCCTCCTACGAGCAGTACTTC. The V gene is TRBV4-2, the J gene TRBJ2-7, with 8 bases identical to TRBD1. The CDR3 covers 15 residues. The germline CDR1 and CDR2 sequences are LGHNA and YNFKEQ. Trimming at V came to 0 bases and at J to 0 bases, leaving 1 base not matched to a gene.

This clone has a handful of counts. The chain has TRBV7-9 and TRBJ2-1, with TRBD2 matching 9 bases. The trim removed 5 bases at V and 10 bases at J, leaving 15 bases unmatched. This CDR3 has 16 residues. Germline V gene data show CDR1 as SEHNR and CDR2 as FQNEAQ (reference sequence). CDR3 region: CASSPPVAGGPGEQFF. CDR3 sequence (DNA): TGTGCCAGCAGCCCCCCAGTCGCGGGAGGGCCTGGAGAGCAGTTCTTC.

This clone was seen a handful of times. The genes are TRBV5-1 and TRBJ2-7; TRBD2 aligns across 11 bases. Germline CDR1 SGHRS, CDR2 YFSETQ. The CDR3 sequence is 14 residues long. The V segment lost 4 bases and the J segment 5 bases; nucleotides outside the gene matches: 5. In nucleotides, the CDR3 is TGCGCCAGCAGCGCCGGGACTAGCGGAAACGAGCAGTACTTC. Residues: CASSAGTSGNEQYF.

This clone has a handful of counts. J is TRBJ1-4 and V is TRBV30, with TRBD1 matching 9 bases. V shed 0 bases, J shed 6 bases, and the junction held 5 bases outside the gene matches. The CDR3 loop spans 15 amino acids. Germline V gene data show CDR1 as GTSNPN and CDR2 as SVGIG (reference sequence). CDR3 coding DNA: TGTGCCTGGAGTGTTTCAGGGACAGGGTATGAAAAACTGTTTTTT. This gives the protein CAWSVSGTGYEKLFF.

This chain joins TRBV27 and TRBJ2-7, with TRBD2 matching 9 bases. V was pared by 3 bases and J by 4 bases, with 4 bases of the junction left unmatched. From germline, CDR1 is MNHEY and CDR2 SMNVEV (reference sequence). CDR3 length equals 14 residues. In nucleotides, the CDR3 is TGTGCCAGCAGTTTGAAGACTAGCGGTTACGAGCAGTACTTC. This sequence encodes CASSLKTSGYEQYF.